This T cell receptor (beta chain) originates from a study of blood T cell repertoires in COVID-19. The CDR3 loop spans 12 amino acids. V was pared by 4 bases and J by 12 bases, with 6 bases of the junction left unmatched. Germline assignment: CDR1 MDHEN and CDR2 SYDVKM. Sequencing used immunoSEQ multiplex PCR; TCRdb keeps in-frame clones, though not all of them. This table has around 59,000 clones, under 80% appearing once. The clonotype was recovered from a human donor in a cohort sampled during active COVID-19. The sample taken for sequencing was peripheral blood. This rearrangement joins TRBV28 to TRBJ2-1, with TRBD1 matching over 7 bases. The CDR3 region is CASSSSQGLQFF. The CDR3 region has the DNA TGTGCCAGCAGTTCCTCACAGGGGTTGCAGTTCTTC.